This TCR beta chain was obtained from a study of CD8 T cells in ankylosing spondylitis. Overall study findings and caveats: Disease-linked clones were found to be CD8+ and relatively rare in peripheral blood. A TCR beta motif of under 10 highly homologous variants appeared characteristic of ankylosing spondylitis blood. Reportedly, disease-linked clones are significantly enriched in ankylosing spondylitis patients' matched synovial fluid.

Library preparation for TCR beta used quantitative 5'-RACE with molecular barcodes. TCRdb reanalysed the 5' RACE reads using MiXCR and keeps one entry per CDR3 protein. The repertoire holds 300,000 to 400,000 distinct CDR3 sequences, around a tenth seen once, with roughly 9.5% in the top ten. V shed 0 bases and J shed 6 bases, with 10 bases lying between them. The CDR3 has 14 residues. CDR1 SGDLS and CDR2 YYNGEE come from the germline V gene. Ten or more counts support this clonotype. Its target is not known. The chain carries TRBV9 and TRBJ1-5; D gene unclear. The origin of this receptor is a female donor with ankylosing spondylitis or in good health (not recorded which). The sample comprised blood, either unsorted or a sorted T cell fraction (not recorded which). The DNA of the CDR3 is TGTGCCAGCAGCGTAGAGTCCGAGGGTCAGCCCCAGCATTTT. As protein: CASSVESEGQPQHF.